This T cell receptor beta chain was retrieved from a study of identical twins. TCRdb used MiXCR to reprocess the 5' RACE reads, holding one entry per CDR3 protein. The sample carries around 570,000 distinct CDR3 sequences, 9% to 10% recorded once. Germline CDR1 reads SGHVS; CDR2 reads FNYEAQ. J gave up 1 base and V 1 base, and 7 bases lay outside the gene matches. This CDR3 is built from 18 residues. This sample also belongs to another study, concerning yellow fever vaccine responses in identical twins.

The V gene is TRBV7-6, the J gene TRBJ2-6, with TRBD1 identical over 7 bases. This clonotype was sampled from a woman aged 18-29 years in good health. What was sequenced was PBMCs. For the CDR3, the DNA is TGTGCCAGCAGCTTAGTACAGGGGCTTTGGTCTGGGGCCAACGTCCTGACTTTC. Translating gives CASSLVQGLWSGANVLTF.